These 13 T cell receptor beta chains were sequenced from one sample in a study of molecular identifiers for immune sequencing clone quantification. TCRdb independently ran MiXCR on the PCR reads; one entry per CDR3 protein. This table has just under 65,000 distinct CDR3 sequences, over 15% appearing once. The sample was naive CD8+ T cells from blood, with Jurkat cell RNA spiked in. Regarding subset: FACS-sorted CD8+CD4-CCR7+CD45RA+ naive T cells. These receptor sequences come from a human donor in good health. Some libraries in this study had Jurkat cell RNA spiked in.

The sample holds many counts of this clonotype. J is TRBJ2-5 and V is TRBV7-6, with 9 bases identical to TRBD2. This CDR3 region has 18 residues. The V gene's germline CDR1 is SGHVS and CDR2 FNYEAQ. Trimming removed 0 bases from V and 5 bases from J; junction bases left unmatched: 13. CDR3 coding DNA: TGTGCCAGCAGCTTAGCGTTGGCTAGCGGGGTCATGAGGGAGACCCAGTACTTC. Translation gives CASSLALASGVMRETQYF.

This clonotype was detected many times. The chain links TRBV4-2 to TRBJ2-1; 12 positions match TRBD2. CDR3 size: 17 residues. The germline CDR1 and CDR2 sequences are LGHNA and YNFKEQ. The V segment lost 0 bases and the J segment 4 bases; nucleotides outside the gene matches: 4. As DNA, the CDR3 is TGTGCCAGCAGCCAAGAGCGGCTAGCGGGAGGGTACAATGAGCAGTTCTTC. Its protein product is CASSQERLAGGYNEQFF.

The V gene is TRBV6-1, the J gene TRBJ2-7, with a weak D call TRBD2 (6 bases). This CDR3 has 13 amino acids. CDR1 and CDR2 (germline): MNHNS, SASEGT. Trimming took off 7 bases at V and 0 bases at J, with 10 bases between the two ends. CDR3: CASKWTTSYEQYF. The CDR3 DNA reads TGTGCCAGCAAGTGGACTACCTCCTACGAGCAGTACTTC.

This clonotype was counted many times. The J gene is TRBJ2-1, the V gene TRBV11-2; 10 positions agree with TRBD1. CDR1 is SGHAT and CDR2 is FQNNGV in the germline V gene. J gave up 8 bases and V 0 bases, and 4 bases lay outside the gene matches. This CDR3 has 15 amino acids. CDR3 in DNA: TGTGCCAGCAGCTTAGAGGGACAGGGGAGCGATGAGCAGTTCTTC. Amino acids: CASSLEGQGSDEQFF. Based on the CDR3 plus reference TRBV11-2 and TRBJ2-1, the full variable domain is EAGVAQSPRYKIIEKRQSVAFWCNPISGHATLYWYQQILGQGPKLLIQFQNNGVVDDSQLPKDRFSAERLKGVDSTLKIQPAKLEDSAVYLCASSLEGQGSDEQFFGPGTRLTVL.

This clonotype has a single count. CDR3 in DNA: TGCGCCAGCCGCTTTCGGACGGGGGGTTACGAGCAGTACTTC. It translates to CASRFRTGGYEQYF. J is TRBJ2-7 and V is TRBV4-1; the match to TRBD2 covers 7 bases. CDR1 is MGHRA and CDR2 is YSYEKL in the germline V gene. The CDR3 totals 14 residues. The V gene end was trimmed by 8 bases and the J gene end by 4 bases; junction bases not matched to a gene: 11.

This clonotype was observed many times. The rearrangement joins TRBV15 to TRBJ2-5; D not resolved. CDR1 and CDR2 from the germline V gene are LNHNV and YYDKDF (reference sequence). This CDR3 spans 12 amino acids. V lost 0 bases, J lost 4 bases, and 3 bases lay in between. As DNA, the CDR3 is TGTGCCACCAGCAGAGATGGAGAGACCCAGTACTTC. Its translation is CATSRDGETQYF.

This clonotype was counted at least ten times. This chain links TRBV7-8 with TRBJ1-5; D is undetermined. The V and J ends lost 2 bases and 3 bases respectively, with 8 bases between them. The CDR3 loop spans 14 amino acids. Looked up from germline, CDR1 is SGHVS and CDR2 is FQNEAQ. The CDR3 is CASSLSGFNQPQHF. In nucleotides, the CDR3 is TGTGCCAGCAGCTTAAGCGGGTTCAATCAGCCCCAGCATTTT.

This clonotype was counted once. A junction boundary mismatches the germline segment, possibly from a read error. J is TRBJ1-5 and V is TRBV5-4, with TRBD1 as a possible D gene (5 bases). The CDR3 is 14 residues long. Germline CDR1 reads SGHNT; CDR2 reads YYREEE (reference sequence). The CDR3 DNA reads TGTGCCAGCAGCTCCGGGCTGGACAATCGGCCCCAGCATTTT. Its protein product is CASSSGLDNRPQHF.

V is TRBV12-2 and J is TRBJ2-7; the D call of TRBD2 is as the table states it, not checked on the DNA. TRBV12-2 represents a pseudogene. CDR3 length: 14 residues. CDR3 protein: CASRPALSAYEQYF. The DNA of the CDR3 is TGTGCAAGTCGCCCAGCCCTTTCGGCCTACGAGCAGTACTTC.

This clonotype came up many times. The CDR3 DNA is TGTGCCAGCAGCTTGCAGTGGGGACTAGGAGGGAATGAGCAGTTCTTC. Its translation: CASSLQWGLGGNEQFF. The chain joins TRBV5-6 to TRBJ2-1, with 8 bases identical to TRBD2. Trimming at V came to 1 base and at J to 7 bases, leaving 10 bases not matched to a gene. Germline-derived CDR1 and CDR2 are SGHDT and YYEEEE. The CDR3 has 16 residues.

This chain joins TRBV7-9 and TRBJ2-1, with D possibly matching TRBD1 (6 bases). V lost 7 bases and J 1 base, leaving 23 bases between the germline ends. Germline CDR1 reads SEHNR; CDR2 reads FQNEAQ (reference sequence). There are 18 residues in the CDR3. The CDR3 reads CASIFPTGYSESYNEQFF. The CDR3 DNA reads as TGTGCCAGCATCTTCCCCACAGGGTACTCCGAATCCTACAATGAGCAGTTCTTC.

This clonotype has a count of ten or more. This sequence joins TRBV7-9 and TRBJ1-1; D unclear. This CDR3 region has 13 residues. V was cut by 4 bases and J by 3 bases, with 9 bases left in between. Germline V gives CDR1 SEHNR, CDR2 FQNEAQ (reference sequence). The CDR3 nucleotides are TGTGCCAGCAGCTCACCCCAGTACACTGAAGCTTTCTTT. Protein product: CASSSPQYTEAFF.

Remarks on this clonotype: The junction shows a germline mismatch at one end, possibly a read error. The chain carries TRBV11-1 and TRBJ2-3, with TRBD2 identical over 8 bases. CDR1 and CDR2 (germline): SGHAT, FQDESV (reference sequence). The CDR3 covers 14 residues. CDR3: CAGSRRGGTDTQYF. In nucleotides, the CDR3 is TGTGCCGGCAGCCGGCGGGGGGGCACAGATACGCAGTATTTT.